The 10 T cell receptor beta chains reported below all come from one sample, sequenced in a study of CD8 T cells in Susac syndrome. After extraction with the RNeasy kit, about 0.5 to 1 ug of the RNA was reverse transcribed using random hexamers. MiXCR was run by TCRdb on the immunoSEQ multiplex PCR reads, yielding one entry per CDR3 protein. Of hundreds of thousands of distinct CDR3 sequences listed, more than 85% were seen once; the top ten hold around 0.076%. The sample was CD4+ T cells from PBMCs. These receptors came from a human donor with multiple sclerosis.

The J gene is TRBJ1-1, the V gene TRBV25-1; D is unresolved. Germline CDR1 reads MGHDK; CDR2 reads SYGVNS. The CDR3 spans 13 residues. Trimming stripped 3 bases from V and 9 bases from J, with 14 bases between. The CDR3 sequence: CASSDGGPAQAFF. DNA for the CDR3: TGTGCCAGCAGTGACGGAGGGCCTGCCCAAGCTTTCTTT. The full variable domain, in which reference TRBV25-1 and TRBJ1-1 provide the parts outside the CDR3, is EADIYQTPRYLVIGTGKKITLECSQTMGHDKMYWYQQDPGMELHLIHYSYGVNSTEKGDLSSESTVSRIRTEHFPLTLESARPSHTSQYLCASSDGGPAQAFFGQGTRLTVV.

The chain couples TRBV24-1 to TRBJ2-1; TRBD1 matches at 10 bases. In germline, CDR1 is KGHDR, CDR2 SFDVKD. V shed 4 bases, J shed 8 bases, and the junction held 7 bases outside the gene matches. This CDR3 is 15 amino acids long. In DNA, the CDR3 is TGTGCCACCAGTGAGAGGACAGGGGGGGTCGATGAGCAGTTCTTC. This translates into CATSERTGGVDEQFF.

The gene calls are TRBV3-1 and TRBJ1-1; unclear D gene. The CDR3 consists of 13 residues. The V and J ends lost 4 bases and 6 bases respectively, with 12 bases between them. Germline CDR1 is LGHDT and CDR2 is YNNKEL (reference sequence). In DNA, the CDR3 is TGTGCCAGCAGCCTCACACCGGGCGCTGAAGCTTTCTTT. Translation gives CASSLTPGAEAFF.

The rearrangement links TRBV21-1 to TRBJ2-7. TRBV21-1 is a listed pseudogene. The CDR3 totals 12 residues. In DNA, the CDR3 is TGTGCCAGGCCGATAAACACCTACGAGCAGTACTTC. Translated: CARPINTYEQYF.

This chain joins TRBV30 and TRBJ2-5, with D perhaps being TRBD1 or TRBD2 (5 bases each). The V gene's germline CDR1 is GTSNPN and CDR2 SVGIG (reference sequence). Trimming removed 0 bases at V and 7 bases at J, with 9 bases between. The CDR3 consists of 12 residues. The CDR3 sequence: CAWSVNGATQYF. For the CDR3, the DNA is TGTGCCTGGAGTGTGAACGGGGCGACCCAGTACTTC.

The chain employs TRBV10-3 and TRBJ2-1; perhaps TRBD2 as D (5 bases). V was shortened by 4 bases and J by 8 bases, with 9 bases between the two germline ends. Looked up from germline, CDR1 is ENHRY and CDR2 is SYGVKD. The CDR3 has 12 residues. The DNA for the CDR3 is TGTGCCATCAGTGCGGGGTACGATGAGCAGTTCTTC. Translated, it gives CAISAGYDEQFF.

The genes are TRBV9 and TRBJ2-1; the D gene is possibly TRBD2 (5 bases). Germline CDR1 is SGDLS and CDR2 is YYNGEE. This CDR3 contains 13 residues. V lost 0 bases, J lost 8 bases, and 9 bases lay in between. The CDR3 region has the DNA TGTGCCAGCAGCGTAGCAAACGGGGATGAGCAGTTCTTC. It translates to CASSVANGDEQFF.

The rearrangement joins TRBV30 to TRBJ1-4, with a possible D match to TRBD1 (6 bases). Germline loops: CDR1 GTSNPN, CDR2 SVGIG (reference sequence). V shed 0 bases and J shed 8 bases, with 13 bases lying between them. The length of the CDR3 is 14 residues. The CDR3 spells CAWSVNRVAEKLFF. The CDR3, as DNA: TGTGCCTGGAGTGTAAACAGGGTAGCCGAAAAACTGTTTTTT.

The gene calls are TRBV6-5 and TRBJ2-5; 10 bases agree with TRBD2. V dropped 0 bases and J dropped 0; count of bases not matched to a gene: 7. Germline CDR1 MNHEY, CDR2 SVGAGI. This CDR3 has 18 amino acids. The CDR3 nucleotides are TGTGCCAGCAGTTACTCGCTAGCGGGGGTCCTGTACCAAGAGACCCAGTACTTC. Amino acids: CASSYSLAGVLYQETQYF.

The genes are TRBV6-5 and TRBJ2-3; 13 bases align to TRBD2. The V gene end was trimmed by 5 bases and the J gene end by 6 bases; junction bases not matched to a gene: 5. The CDR3 length is 15 residues. Germline V gives CDR1 MNHEY, CDR2 SVGAGI. CDR3 sequence (DNA): TGTGCCAGCAGTCCCGGACTAGCGGGGGTGGATACGCAGTATTTT. This codes for CASSPGLAGVDTQYF.